This T cell receptor (beta chain) was captured in a study of blood T cells in healthy people across ages. Findings of the study overall: Older age went with lower TCR beta diversity per million T cells, in a roughly linear way.

Trimming removed 5 bases at V and 5 bases at J, with 12 bases between. Germline loops: CDR1 SGHTS, CDR2 YDEGEE. The length of the CDR3 is 13 residues. Concerning this clonotype itself: Its antigen is unidentified.

A second PCR, run for about 7 to 11 cycles, used a sample-barcoded 5' primer plus a J-beta primer mix. A template-switch adaptor that had 12 random nucleotides put a tag on each cDNA molecule. In TCRdb, the 5' RACE reads were re-called with MiXCR into one record per CDR3 protein. The sample has 650,000 to 900,000 distinct CDR3 sequences, roughly 60% seen once. The authors isolated at least 6.5 million PBMCs per sample. The gene calls are TRBV5-8 and TRBJ2-3; tentatively, D is TRBD1 (7 bases). The sample consisted of blood. This TCR derives from a man in his thirties or forties in good health. The CDR3 sequence is CASRRQGGDTQYF. The CDR3 bases are TGTGCCAGCAGGCGACAGGGAGGAGATACGCAGTATTTT.